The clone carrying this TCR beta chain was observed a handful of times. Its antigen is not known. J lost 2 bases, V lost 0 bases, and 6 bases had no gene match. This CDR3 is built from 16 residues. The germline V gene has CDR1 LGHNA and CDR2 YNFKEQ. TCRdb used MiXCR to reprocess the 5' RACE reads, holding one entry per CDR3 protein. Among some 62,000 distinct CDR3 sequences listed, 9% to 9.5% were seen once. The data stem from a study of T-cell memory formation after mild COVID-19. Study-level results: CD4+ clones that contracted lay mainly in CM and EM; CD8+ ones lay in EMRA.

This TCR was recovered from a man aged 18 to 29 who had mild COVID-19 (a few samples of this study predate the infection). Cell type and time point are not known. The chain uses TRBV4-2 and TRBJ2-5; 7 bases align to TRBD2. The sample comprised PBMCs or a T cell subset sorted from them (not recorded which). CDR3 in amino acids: CASSQDLRGVQETQYF. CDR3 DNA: TGTGCCAGCAGCCAAGATCTCCGGGGGGTGCAAGAGACCCAGTACTTC.